Shown below are 30 T cell receptor beta chains from a single sample sequenced in a study of T cell responses to AZD1222 COVID-19 vaccine. This table comes from immunoSEQ multiplex PCR, and its TCRdb copy is limited to in-frame clones, with some not included. The repertoire holds nearly 35,000 clones, with approximately 86% as singletons. The sample here was peripheral blood, taken on day 0 of AZD1222 vaccination. The source is an adult in good health.

The chain is built from TRBV18 and TRBJ2-7, with D possibly TRBD1 on 6 matching bases. Trimming shortened V by 6 bases and J by 3 bases, and 12 bases separated the two germline ends. Germline lookup yields CDR1 KGHSH and CDR2 LQKENI. The CDR3 has 13 residues. The CDR3 reads CASSTNRDYEQYF. Here the CDR3 DNA reads TGTGCCAGCTCCACCAACAGGGACTACGAGCAGTACTTC.

V gene TRBV6-5 combines with J gene TRBJ2-4; D not certain. CDR1 and CDR2 (germline): MNHEY, SVGAGI. The V end lost 4 bases, the J end lost 0 bases, and 10 bases lay between the germline ends. CDR3 length: 15 amino acids. This CDR3 reads CASSSGVLAKNIQYF. The CDR3 DNA reads as TGTGCCAGCAGTTCAGGAGTCCTAGCCAAAAACATTCAGTACTTC.

This chain joins TRBV7-6 and TRBJ1-1, with 7 bases that match TRBD1. In germline, CDR1 is SGHVS, CDR2 FNYEAQ. This CDR3 spans 15 amino acids. V lost 2 bases, J lost 1 base, and 4 bases stayed unmatched. The CDR3 protein is CASSLQQGKNTEAFF. CDR3 in DNA: TGTGCCAGCAGCTTACAACAGGGGAAGAACACTGAAGCTTTCTTT.

This clone was picked up a small number of times. The chain employs TRBV6-5 and TRBJ2-7; tentative D call: TRBD2 (5 bases). V lost 2 bases to trimming and J lost 3 bases, with 17 bases between them. CDR1 is MNHEY, CDR2 SVGAGI, per germline. The CDR3 totals 16 residues. The DNA for the CDR3 is TGTGCCAGCAGTTACCGTGACGGGATTCCAATCTACGAGCAGTACTTC. It yields the protein CASSYRDGIPIYEQYF.

The rearrangement links TRBV28 to TRBJ1-1; 8 bases fit TRBD1. V trimming: 6 bases; J trimming: 1 base; junction bases outside the gene matches: 7. Germline loops: CDR1 MDHEN, CDR2 SYDVKM. The CDR3 runs to 15 residues. The CDR3 loop reads CASSRGGTGNTEAFF. In DNA, the CDR3 is TGTGCCAGCAGCCGAGGAGGGACAGGGAACACTGAAGCTTTCTTT.

Concerning this clone: Additional DNA sequences in this sample encode the identical CDR3. V is TRBV7-2 and J is TRBJ2-5, with D possibly being TRBD1 (5 bases). The CDR3 has 14 amino acids. V lost 0 bases and J lost 1, with 6 bases in between. Germline V lookup: CDR1 SGHTA, CDR2 FQGNSA. The CDR3: CASSLARVQETQYF. For the CDR3, the DNA is TGTGCCAGCAGCTTAGCCAGGGTCCAAGAGACCCAGTACTTC.

V gene TRBV6-4 combines with J gene TRBJ1-6; 7 positions match TRBD1. V lost 11 bases to trimming and J lost 7 bases; unmatched junction nucleotides: 8. Germline V gene sequence: CDR1 MRHNA, CDR2 SNTAGT. This CDR3 comprises 13 residues. DNA for the CDR3: TGTGCCTGTTCCGAGACAGGGAATTCACCCCTCCACTTT. It translates to CACSETGNSPLHF.

This clone has a single count. This rearrangement joins TRBV7-3 to TRBJ2-1; 9 bases line up with TRBD2. V was pared by 2 bases and J by 6 bases, with 5 bases of the junction left unmatched. The CDR3 extends over 15 amino acids. From germline, CDR1 is SGHTA and CDR2 FQGTGA. CDR3 sequence (DNA): TGTGCCAGCAGCTTAGGCGGGGGGGCTCGCAATGAGCAGTTCTTC. Its protein product is CASSLGGGARNEQFF.

The chain recombines TRBV11-3 with TRBJ2-1; TRBD2 matches at 8 bases. V lost 1 base, J lost 4 bases, and 0 bases stayed unmatched. The CDR3 sequence is 14 residues long. In germline, CDR1 is SGHNT, CDR2 YENEEA. This CDR3 is CASSLAGGYNEQFF. The CDR3 DNA reads as TGTGCCAGCAGCTTAGCGGGGGGGTACAATGAGCAGTTCTTC.

CDR3 in DNA: TGTGCCAGCAGCTTCGACGCTACTGAAGCTTTCTTT. Residues: CASSFDATEAFF. The chain uses TRBV5-4 and TRBJ1-1; the D is unclear. This CDR3 has 12 amino acids. The germline CDR1 and CDR2 sequences are SGHNT and YYREEE (reference sequence). The ends were cut back, 2 bases at V and 5 bases at J, with 7 bases in the middle.

The chain has TRBV11-2 and TRBJ2-2; D unresolved. Per germline, CDR1 SGHAT and CDR2 FQNNGV. The CDR3 contains 14 residues. Trimming removed 0 bases at V and 3 bases at J, with 5 bases between. The CDR3 here is CASSLDGHTGELFF. CDR3 nucleotide sequence: TGTGCCAGCAGCTTAGATGGCCACACCGGGGAGCTGTTTTTT.

This chain links TRBV28 with TRBJ2-1; 8 nucleotides line up with TRBD1. The length of the CDR3 is 15 residues. Germline V CDR1 and CDR2: MDHEN, SYDVKM. V was clipped by 4 bases and J by 1 base; unmatched bases: 3. The chain's CDR3 is CASSSGQGSYNEQFF. The CDR3 DNA reads TGTGCCAGCAGTTCAGGACAGGGATCCTACAATGAGCAGTTCTTC.

The chain recombines TRBV6-6 with TRBJ1-2, with D perhaps TRBD1 (5 bases). Germline-derived CDR1 and CDR2 are MNHNY and SVGAGI (reference sequence). The V end lost 2 bases, the J end lost 8 bases, and 6 bases lay between the germline ends. The CDR3 runs 11 residues. The CDR3, as DNA: TGTGCCAGCAGTTACGAGGGGGGCTACACCTTC. It translates to CASSYEGGYTF.

This clone was picked up a small number of times. The chain combines TRBV7-3 with TRBJ1-1, with TRBD1 identical over 8 bases. Germline CDR1 is SGHTA and CDR2 is FQGTGA. The CDR3 is 14 residues long. With V trimmed by 2 bases and J by 5 bases, 4 bases remained unmatched. CDR3 loop: CASSLAGQGTEAFF. The CDR3 DNA reads as TGTGCCAGCAGCTTAGCTGGACAGGGAACTGAAGCTTTCTTT.

The rearrangement links TRBV2 to TRBJ1-5, with a tentative D call TRBD1 (5 bases). The germline V and J ends were trimmed by 4 bases and 2 bases, with 9 bases remaining between them. The CDR3 is 14 amino acids. The germline V gene has CDR1 SNHLY and CDR2 FYNNEI. The DNA of the CDR3 is TGTGCCAGCAGTGGGGGCTGGGGCAATCAGCCCCAGCATTTT. Its translation: CASSGGWGNQPQHF.

The CDR3 region is CATSRGLPRAGYGYTF. CDR3 coding DNA: TGTGCCACCAGCAGAGGGCTCCCCAGGGCTGGCTATGGCTACACCTTC. The J gene is TRBJ1-2, the V gene TRBV15; D may be TRBD1 (5 bases). The CDR3 totals 16 residues. With 1 base removed from V and 4 bases from J, the gap between germline ends came to 16 bases. Germline values: CDR1 LNHNV, CDR2 YYDKDF (reference sequence).

The chain combines TRBV25-1 with TRBJ1-2; perhaps TRBD1 as D (6 bases). This CDR3 has 15 amino acids. In germline, CDR1 is MGHDK, CDR2 SYGVNS. With 2 bases removed from V and 4 bases from J, the gap between germline ends came to 14 bases. CDR3 region: CASSEGRGGPYGYTF. CDR3 bases: TGTGCCAGCAGTGAAGGGCGGGGGGGGCCCTATGGCTACACCTTC.

The DNA for the CDR3 is TGTGCCAGCTCACCCGACGCTCTGAACACTGAAGCTTTCTTT. Amino acid sequence: CASSPDALNTEAFF. V usage is TRBV18 and J usage is TRBJ1-1; D is ambiguous. V was cut by 3 bases and J by 0 bases, with 8 bases left in between. Germline CDR1 reads KGHSH; CDR2 reads LQKENI. The CDR3 runs to 14 residues.

A single count supports this clone. V usage is TRBV27 and J usage is TRBJ1-5; D is undetermined. V was cut by 3 bases and J by 3 bases, with 6 bases left in between. CDR3 length: 13 amino acids. CDR1 and CDR2 (germline): MNHEY, SMNVEV (reference sequence). In DNA, the CDR3 is TGTGCCAGCAGTTTTACAGACAATCAGCCCCAGCATTTT. Translating it yields CASSFTDNQPQHF.

This clone was found a few times. At one end, the junction sequence differs from germline, possibly due to a read error. V and J are TRBV7-7 and TRBJ2-7; 9 bases line up with TRBD1. Germline-derived CDR1 and CDR2 are SSHAT and FNYEAQ (reference sequence). The length of the CDR3 is 16 residues. As DNA, the CDR3 is TGTGCTAGCAGCCCGGACTCGGGACAGGGTTACTACGAGCAGTACTTC. Its translation: CASSPDSGQGYYEQYF.

The chain has TRBV5-1 and TRBJ2-5, with 9 bases that match TRBD1. This CDR3 is 15 amino acids long. V shed 5 bases and J 2 bases; nucleotides not matched to a gene: 7. Germline loops: CDR1 SGHRS, CDR2 YFSETQ. CDR3 loop: CASSSGQGRQETQYF. The CDR3 DNA reads as TGCGCCAGCAGTTCGGGACAGGGACGGCAAGAGACCCAGTACTTC.

There are a few counts of this clone. The rearrangement uses TRBV6-1 and TRBJ1-3, with unresolved D. Germline values: CDR1 MNHNS, CDR2 SASEGT. CDR3 size: 15 residues. Trimming took 1 base from V and 9 from J, leaving 16 bases between them. The CDR3: CASSEGTTHRTTIYF. The CDR3, as DNA: TGTGCCAGCAGTGAAGGCACGACCCACCGAACCACCATATATTTT.

The chain uses TRBV11-2 and TRBJ1-2, with TRBD1 identical over 7 bases. CDR1 SGHAT and CDR2 FQNNGV come from the germline V gene. The junction had 5 bases not matched to a gene; V was cut back by 4 bases and J by 6 bases. The CDR3 loop spans 13 amino acids. In DNA form, the CDR3 reads TGTGCCAGCAGCTCCGGGACAGTCGATGGCTACACCTTC. Protein sequence: CASSSGTVDGYTF.

This rearrangement joins TRBV30 to TRBJ1-4; no clear D. Germline lookup yields CDR1 GTSNPN and CDR2 SVGIG (reference sequence). V dropped 5 bases and J dropped 12 bases, with 16 bases sitting between them. CDR3 length: 12 amino acids. The CDR3 is CAWREDRVELFF. The CDR3 DNA reads TGTGCCTGGCGGGAAGACCGCGTCGAACTGTTTTTT.

In its sample, this clone was seen once. This chain connects TRBV3-1 (or the pseudogene TRBV3-2) to TRBJ2-3; D may be TRBD1 (6 bases). This CDR3 region has 12 residues. CDR1 is LGHDT, CDR2 YNNKEL, per germline (reference sequence). With 2 bases removed from V and 6 bases from J, the gap between germline ends came to 6 bases. CDR3 region: CASSQQGDTQYF. The CDR3 nucleotides read TGTGCCAGCAGCCAACAGGGGGATACGCAGTATTTT.

The chain joins TRBV5-6 to TRBJ1-3, with D possibly being TRBD1 (6 bases). Germline values: CDR1 SGHDT, CDR2 YYEEEE. This CDR3 is 14 amino acids long. The germline V and J ends were trimmed by 0 bases and 4 bases, with 8 bases remaining between them. CDR3 loop: CASSLAGVGNTIYF. The CDR3 DNA follows: TGTGCCAGCAGCTTGGCAGGGGTCGGAAACACCATATATTTT. The entire variable domain, with the rest obtained from reference TRBV5-6 and TRBJ1-3, is as follows: DAGVTQSPTHLIKTRGQQVTLRCSPKSGHDTVSWYQQALGQGPQFIFQYYEEEERQRGNFPDRFSGHQFPNYSSELNVNALLLGDSALYLCASSLAGVGNTIYFGEGSWLTVV.

V and J are TRBV2 and TRBJ1-6; D gene uncertain. CDR3 size: 15 residues. CDR1 is SNHLY, CDR2 FYNNEI, per germline. V lost 8 bases to trimming and J lost 0 bases, with 11 bases between them. CDR3 in amino acids: CASLASGSYNSPLHF. The CDR3 nucleotides read TGTGCCAGCCTAGCCTCCGGCTCCTATAATTCACCCCTCCACTTT. Based on the CDR3 plus reference TRBV2 and TRBJ1-6, the full variable domain is EPEVTQTPSHQVTQMGQEVILRCVPISNHLYFYWYRQILGQKVEFLVSFYNNEISEKSEIFDDQFSVERPDGSNFTLKIRSTKLEDSAMYFCASLASGSYNSPLHFGNGTRLTVT.

This chain connects TRBV5-1 to TRBJ1-2; maybe TRBD1 (5 bases). The V gene lost 0 bases and the J gene lost 8 bases, with 20 bases spanning the gap. This CDR3 spans 16 amino acids. Germline values: CDR1 SGHRS, CDR2 YFSETQ. Here the CDR3 reads CASSLVTARGAGGYTF. CDR3 nucleotides: TGCGCCAGCAGCTTGGTCACAGCCAGAGGGGCGGGAGGCTACACCTTC.

V usage is TRBV13 and J usage is TRBJ1-2, with 7 nucleotides matching TRBD1. The V segment lost 5 bases and the J segment 2 bases; nucleotides outside the gene matches: 5. The CDR3 totals 14 residues. CDR1 is PRHDT and CDR2 is FYEKMQ in the germline V gene (reference sequence). The CDR3, as DNA: TGTGCCAGCAGCATGCCGGGACAGAACTATGGCTACACCTTC. Translating gives CASSMPGQNYGYTF.

The V call is TRBV4-3, the J call TRBJ2-2; 7 bases map to TRBD1. From germline, CDR1 is LGHNA and CDR2 YSLEER. This CDR3 comprises 16 residues. The J segment lost 1 base and the V segment lost 3 bases, leaving 5 bases of the junction unmatched. In DNA, the CDR3 is TGCGCCAGCAGCCACACTGGGGACAGGAACACCGGGGAGCTGTTTTTT. Its protein is CASSHTGDRNTGELFF.